This TCR beta chain was observed in a study of blood T cell repertoires in COVID-19. Looking at the study overall: Acute and convalescent COVID-19 samples came from the United States, Italy and Spain. T cells, B-cell-depleted T cells, or PBMCs provided the cDNA or gDNA that served as material.

Trimming removed 1 base at V and 8 bases at J, with 10 bases between. CDR1 is SGHTA and CDR2 is FQGTGA in the germline V gene. CDR3 size: 13 residues. Per the original data handling: Estimated nucleated cell counts came from reference gene primer amplification. Assay: immunoSEQ multiplex PCR; the TCRdb copy retains only in-frame clones and omits some. V and J calls and clone size follow that table, whereas D and trimming were derived from the DNA. The data hold 200,000 to 250,000 clones, with roughly 81% observed a single time. This receptor was identified in a man over 45 with acute or convalescent COVID-19. The chain uses TRBV7-3 and TRBJ2-3; tentatively, D is TRBD2 (5 bases). The specimen was peripheral blood. The CDR3 DNA reads TGTGCCAGCAGCTTAATCGAGCGGAGTACGCAGTATTTT. Protein: CASSLIERSTQYF.